The clone carrying this T cell receptor beta chain was counted many times. Its antigen is unknown. Amplified TCR beta CDR3 regions derived from RNA transcripts. The HTBI primer set served for first-round RT-PCR of the TCR CDR3. TCRdb redid the calling of the multiplex PCR reads with MiXCR, one entry per CDR3 protein. The data contain more than 40,000 distinct CDR3 sequences, around 45% of them singletons. This sample stems from a study of T cells in Graves' hyperthyroidism and ophthalmopathy. Findings of the study overall: Ophthalmopathy and stable hyperthyroidism were told apart by a 13 V-J model.

V gave up 7 bases and J gave up 3 bases, with 16 bases separating them. The CDR3 runs to 13 residues. Germline assignment: CDR1 SQVTM and CDR2 ANQGSEA. The chain uses TRBV29-1 and TRBJ2-7; D possibly corresponds to TRBD2 (5 bases). The receptor was derived from a woman in her forties or fifties with Graves' hyperthyroidism. What was sequenced was peripheral blood or thyroid tissue (not recorded which). The CDR3 nucleotides read TGCAGCGCCCGAAGGTCGGGAAGCTACGAGCAGTACTTC. Encoded protein: CSARRSGSYEQYF.